Below, 15 T cell receptor beta chains from the same sample are listed, as sequenced in a study of blood T cell repertoires in COVID-19. Here immunoSEQ multiplex PCR was the method, and the copy in TCRdb shows in-frame clones only, minus some. The sample lists roughly 280,000 clones; approximately 90% were seen once. Sample: PBMCs or T cells enriched from blood (not recorded which). The receptors here all came from a woman aged 25 to 39 with acute COVID-19.

The chain couples TRBV6-5 to TRBJ2-1, with TRBD2 matching over 15 bases. The germline V gene has CDR1 MNHEY and CDR2 SVGAGI. V gave up 6 bases and J gave up 10 bases; unmatched junction bases: 7. The CDR3 has 15 amino acids. The CDR3 sequence is CASRPGLAGGGEQFF. The CDR3 coding sequence is TGTGCCAGCAGGCCGGGACTAGCGGGAGGAGGGGAGCAGTTCTTC.

The rearrangement joins TRBV7-3 to TRBJ2-2; 7 nucleotides match TRBD1. From germline, CDR1 is SGHTA and CDR2 FQGTGA. V was clipped by 4 bases and J by 1 base; unmatched bases: 6. CDR3 length equals 16 residues. CDR3 residues: CASSSKGTENTGELFF. CDR3 sequence (DNA): TGTGCCAGCAGCTCGAAAGGGACAGAGAACACCGGGGAGCTGTTTTTT.

The chain employs TRBV30 and TRBJ2-4; 10 bases fit TRBD2. CDR1 is GTSNPN, CDR2 SVGIG, per germline (reference sequence). The V gene end was trimmed by 1 base and the J gene end by 2 bases; junction bases not matched to a gene: 8. The CDR3 runs to 17 residues. The CDR3 sequence is CAWSGLAGDSSKNIQYF. As DNA, the CDR3 is TGTGCCTGGAGTGGGCTAGCGGGAGACTCCTCCAAAAACATTCAGTACTTC.

The rearrangement joins TRBV7-8 to TRBJ2-7; no firm D call. Germline V lookup: CDR1 SGHVS, CDR2 FQNEAQ. The CDR3 covers 15 residues. With 4 bases removed from V and 1 base from J, the gap between germline ends came to 14 bases. The CDR3 loop reads CASSSRGEASYEQYF. In nucleotides, the CDR3 is TGTGCCAGCAGCTCACGAGGAGAAGCTTCCTACGAGCAGTACTTC.

The chain joins TRBV13 to TRBJ2-7; D perhaps matches TRBD2 (6 bases). Germline V gene lookup returns CDR1 PRHDT and CDR2 FYEKMQ (reference sequence). This CDR3 has 15 residues. Trimming removed 3 bases at V and 4 bases at J, with 16 bases between. The CDR3 reads CASSFSGTAAYEQYF. CDR3 nucleotides: TGTGCCAGCAGCTTCTCCGGGACTGCGGCTTACGAGCAGTACTTC.

This clone was detected once. The chain has TRBV9 and TRBJ2-7; a possible D gene is TRBD2 (5 bases). Germline V gene data show CDR1 as SGDLS and CDR2 as YYNGEE. The CDR3 has 15 amino acids. V lost 3 bases and J lost 3, with 16 bases in between. In nucleotides, the CDR3 is TGTGCCAGCAGCGCACTAGGAGAGGGCCGCTACGAGCAGTACTTC. This codes for CASSALGEGRYEQYF.

The chain is built from TRBV29-1 and TRBJ2-2; 8 nucleotides align to TRBD2. Germline trimming cut 4 bases from V and 3 bases from J; bases unmatched to any gene: 7. Germline values: CDR1 SQVTM, CDR2 ANQGSEA. The CDR3 length is 15 residues. This chain's CDR3 is CSVGSAGVDTGELFF. As DNA, the CDR3 is TGCAGCGTTGGTTCAGCGGGAGTCGACACCGGGGAGCTGTTTTTT.

This chain connects TRBV30 to TRBJ2-7; 7 nucleotides match TRBD1. This CDR3 contains 13 residues. The V gene's germline CDR1 is GTSNPN and CDR2 SVGIG (reference sequence). The V gene end was trimmed by 2 bases and the J gene end by 1 base; junction bases not matched to a gene: 2. The CDR3 reads CAWSRTGSYEQYF. CDR3 coding DNA: TGTGCCTGGAGTCGGACAGGATCCTACGAGCAGTACTTC.

This chain uses TRBV6-6 with TRBJ1-1, with 11 positions matching TRBD1. J was trimmed by 11 bases and V by 2 bases; bases with no gene match: 13. The CDR3 has 16 amino acids. Germline CDR1 MNHNY, CDR2 SVGAGI (reference sequence). In DNA, the CDR3 is TGTGCCAGCAGTTACGATATTGGACAGGGGGCAAGGGGTGCTTTCTTT. It is translated as CASSYDIGQGARGAFF.

This chain uses TRBV7-9 with TRBJ2-2; TRBD1 matches 9 bases. V trimming: 3 bases; J trimming: 4 bases; junction bases outside the gene matches: 3. Germline CDR1 SEHNR, CDR2 FQNEAQ (reference sequence). The CDR3 runs to 15 residues. CDR3 in DNA: TGTGCCAGCAGCTTCGGGACAGGGTTCACCGGGGAGCTGTTTTTT. Translated: CASSFGTGFTGELFF.

The V and J genes are TRBV29-1 and TRBJ2-7; TRBD1 matches at 7 bases. Per germline, CDR1 SQVTM and CDR2 ANQGSEA. The length of the CDR3 is 13 residues. V gave up 4 bases and J gave up 4 bases; unmatched junction bases: 7. CDR3 residues: CSVVGDSFYEQYF. CDR3 DNA sequence: TGCAGCGTTGTGGGGGACAGCTTTTACGAGCAGTACTTC.

This clone has a handful of counts. This chain uses TRBV30 with TRBJ1-3; possible D gene TRBD1, 5 bases. Trimming removed 1 base at V and 2 bases at J, with 9 bases between. CDR3 length: 14 residues. Germline V CDR1 and CDR2: GTSNPN, SVGIG (reference sequence). This CDR3 is CAWSDGTTGNTIYF. The DNA of the CDR3 is TGTGCCTGGAGTGACGGGACTACTGGAAACACCATATATTTT.

The rearrangement joins TRBV7-3 to TRBJ2-7, with 7 positions matching TRBD2. The V and J ends lost 0 bases and 3 bases, in that order; junction bases with no gene match: 11. The CDR3 length is 17 residues. The germline V gene has CDR1 SGHTA and CDR2 FQGTGA. CDR3 sequence: CASSLTSVSSGGYEQYF. For the CDR3, the DNA is TGTGCCAGCAGCTTAACTTCCGTCTCATCGGGGGGCTACGAGCAGTACTTC.

This clone was seen only once. The rearrangement links TRBV18 to TRBJ1-1; D ambiguous. The CDR3 runs to 16 residues. Germline CDR1 is KGHSH and CDR2 is LQKENI. V was pared by 0 bases and J by 7 bases, with 18 bases between. The CDR3 DNA sequence: TGTGCCAGCTCACCACCGTTGAGGGCCGGTGGGGTTGAAGCTTTCTTT. This codes for CASSPPLRAGGVEAFF.

V gene TRBV10-1 combines with J gene TRBJ2-1, with TRBD2 identical over 7 bases. V trimming: 2 bases; J trimming: 2 bases; junction bases outside the gene matches: 6. Germline V gene data show CDR1 as WNHNN and CDR2 as SYGVQD (reference sequence). This CDR3 contains 16 residues. The DNA for the CDR3 is TGCGCCAGCAGTGAGGGGTCTAGCGGCCCCTACAATGAGCAGTTCTTC. Encoded protein: CASSEGSSGPYNEQFF.